The entry below gives a single T cell receptor beta chain sequence along with its context. The antigen remains unidentified. Each sample had at least 6 million PBMCs isolated. This sample stems from a study of blood T cells in healthy people across ages. Study-level points and caveats: Not knowing donor CMV status may have confounded expanded clonotype changes.

The V end was cut by 0 bases, the J end by 5 bases, with 13 bases between. Germline CDR1 reads SEHNR; CDR2 reads FQNEAQ (reference sequence). The CDR3 is made up of 15 amino acids. A second PCR of 7 to 11 cycles used a sample-barcoded 5' primer and a J-beta primer mix. TCRdb fed the 5' RACE reads into MiXCR, producing one record per CDR3 protein. The profile shows 1.5 million to 2 million distinct CDR3 sequences, 28% of them singletons. This rearrangement joins TRBV7-9 to TRBJ2-5; no definite D call. The sequence came from a woman aged 25-40 years in good health. The sample consisted of blood. The chain's CDR3 is CASSLADGSRETQYF. CDR3 nucleotide sequence: TGTGCCAGCAGCTTAGCGGACGGCTCCCGGGAGACCCAGTACTTC.